Sequencing of this T cell receptor (beta chain) was carried out in a study of T cell responses to AZD1222 COVID-19 vaccine. Study results and caveats: Seropositive status at baseline applied to only five or six AZD1222 recipients.

Profiling relied on immunoSEQ multiplex PCR, and the TCRdb table lists in-frame clones only, not all of them. Of about 220,000 clones listed, 85% to 95% are singletons. As to this clone: Its antigen is as yet unknown.

The germline V and J ends were trimmed by 0 bases and 0 bases, with 10 bases remaining between them. In germline, CDR1 is SGHNT, CDR2 YYREEE (reference sequence). CDR3 length equals 16 residues. The genes are TRBV5-4 and TRBJ1-3; no clear D. This receptor was taken from an adult in good health. The source was peripheral blood, collected on day 0 of MenACWY control vaccination. For the CDR3, the DNA is TGTGCCAGCAGCTTGGCGGGCAGGAGCTCTGGAAACACCATATATTTT. This translates into CASSLAGRSSGNTIYF.